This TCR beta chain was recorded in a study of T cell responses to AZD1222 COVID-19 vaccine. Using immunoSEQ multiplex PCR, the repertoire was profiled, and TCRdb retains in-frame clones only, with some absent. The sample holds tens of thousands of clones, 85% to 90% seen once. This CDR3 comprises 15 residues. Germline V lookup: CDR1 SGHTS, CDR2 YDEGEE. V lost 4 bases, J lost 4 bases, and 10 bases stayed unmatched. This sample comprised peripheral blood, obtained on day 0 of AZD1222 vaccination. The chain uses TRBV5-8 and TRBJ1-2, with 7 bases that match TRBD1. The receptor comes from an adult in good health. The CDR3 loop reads CASSPTPGQFYGYTF. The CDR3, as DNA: TGTGCCAGCAGCCCGACCCCGGGACAGTTCTATGGCTACACCTTC.